The sequence of this TCR beta chain was determined in a study of T cells after yellow fever vaccination (dated by TCRdb to the late 2010s). For the study in its entirety: The SMART-Seq v4 Ultra Low Input RNA kit was used to prepare libraries from fractions with low cell numbers. To track T-cell clones before and after primary and booster YFV17D yellow fever vaccination, bulk TCR alpha and beta repertoires were sequenced longitudinally. Two healthy male donors made up the cohort, one aged 18 to 29 years and the other aged 30 to 39 years. Bulk PBMC replicates and cell subsets were isolated from blood drawn at multiple timepoints before and after both primary and secondary immunization. Results the study describes overall, beyond this receptor: Compared with the primary T-cell response, the secondary T-cell response was weaker but faster, peaking on day 5 rather than day 15. A small share of clonotypes occurred in both CD4 and CD8 compartments, likely arising from convergent recombination. Computational filtering was needed because FACS-sorted repertoires could contain abundant contaminating clonotypes from the bulk population. Because the study included only two donors, the extent to which the findings can be generalized is limited. After the booster, most of the clones that had expanded following primary vaccination were detected again (96% of CD4 and around 90% of CD8), which suggests that memory was broadly maintained.

Of note for this clonotype: Its recognized antigen is unknown. No per-base quality is available; no much larger clone lies one base away.

The treatment or condition label on this specimen signifies: live attenuated yellow fever vaccine strain. At each blood-draw timepoint, two biological replicates of bulk PBMCs were obtained. A standard Ficoll-Paque protocol was used to isolate PBMCs from peripheral blood. RNA was extracted with TriZol from bulk PBMCs, CD4 and CD8 fractions, and dextramer-positive and dextramer-negative fractions. TCR cDNA was synthesized by 5'RACE template switching, which introduced a universal primer site and unique molecular identifiers. Priming for cDNA synthesis came from both the TCR alpha and TCR beta constant segments. Library amplification involved two PCR steps, and the second step added sample barcodes and sequencing adapters. Libraries were sequenced on Illumina HiSeq 2500 (2x100 bp) or NovaSeq (2x150 bp). As for the authors' bioinformatics: Reads were demultiplexed and collapsed into UMI consensus sequences with MIGEC, and V(D)J alignment was performed with MiXCR. Vaccine-responding clonotypes were identified with edgeR using replicate PBMC samples, with FDR below 0.01 and a log2 fold change above 5 up to day 15 being required. Each bulk clonotype was labeled CD4 or CD8 based on which sequenced repertoire, CD4 or CD8, contained the clonotype at higher abundance. TCRdb itself trimmed the public reads at Q25 with fastp, ran MiXCR and retained productive beta chains. Entries that share a CDR3 protein sequence are merged under the most common genes and DNA. None of the V and J calls come from the authors' own analysis; TCRdb made them. Present in this sample are a few hundred thousand distinct CDR3 sequences, 17% of which were seen just once. The ten most abundant clones make up about 18% of the sample.

In the germline V gene, CDR1 corresponds to LGHNA and CDR2 to YNFKEQ. From V the trimming removes 4 bases and from J it removes 6 bases, while the gene matches leave 10 bases of the junction unaccounted for. The CDR3 goes from the cysteine to the phenylalanine over 17 residues. Only the CDR3 part of the read is kept: 51 bases, read in frame from the first base. This specimen consisted of PBMCs, obtained 4 to 5 days after the first yellow fever vaccination. The origin of this receptor is a man younger than 35 who received the YFV17D yellow fever vaccine. The sequence links TRBV4-2 to TRBJ2-3; 13 central nucleotides agree with TRBD2. The CDR3 is CASSRGLAGATTDTQYF. The DNA is as follows: TGTGCCAGCAGCCGCGGACTAGCGGGGGCGACCACGGATACGCAGTATTTT.